The entry below gives a single T cell receptor (beta chain) sequence along with its context. Its antigen is unknown. Looked up from germline, CDR1 is LGHDT and CDR2 is YNNKEL (reference sequence). V trimming: 5 bases; J trimming: 6 bases; junction bases outside the gene matches: 5. The CDR3 is 14 residues long. These data belong to a study of post-analysis software for immune sequencing data. Across the whole study: Several disease courses (relapsing-remitting, secondary progressive and progressive-relapsing) of multiple sclerosis were included. General study findings and limits: Co-batched samples clustered tightly together by F measure. A handful of TRBV segments, including TRBV5-6, TRBV5-1 and TRBV20-1, were more frequent in patients than controls. There was significantly lower normalized Chao1 diversity in multiple sclerosis patients than in controls.

Incorporated into the TCR beta cDNA libraries were unique molecular identifiers, which served to reduce PCR and sequencing biases. T cells numbering 1 to 10 million yielded cDNA molecules that totaled roughly 0.5 million. A single record per CDR3 protein comes from TCRdb applying MiXCR to the PCR reads. The sample shows fewer than 700,000 distinct CDR3 sequences, about 40% of them seen only once. This chain connects TRBV3-1 to TRBJ2-1; 9 bases are a match to TRBD1. This clonotype was obtained from a girl between 5 and 17 years old with multiple sclerosis. The sample consisted of blood. The DNA for the CDR3 is TGTGCCAGCAGCGCCACAGGGGGCTGCAATGAGCAGTTCTTC. The encoded protein is CASSATGGCNEQFF.